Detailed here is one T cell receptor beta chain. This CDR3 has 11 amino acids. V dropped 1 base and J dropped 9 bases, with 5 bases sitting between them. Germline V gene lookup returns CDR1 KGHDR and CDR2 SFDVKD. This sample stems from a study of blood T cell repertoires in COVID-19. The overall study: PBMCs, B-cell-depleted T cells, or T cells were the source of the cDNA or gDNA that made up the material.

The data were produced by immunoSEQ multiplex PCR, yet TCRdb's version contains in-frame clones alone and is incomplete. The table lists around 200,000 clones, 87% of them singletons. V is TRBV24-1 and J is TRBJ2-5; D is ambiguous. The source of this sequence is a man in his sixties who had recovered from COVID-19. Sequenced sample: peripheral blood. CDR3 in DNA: TGTGCCACCAGTGATTTACCGGCCCAGTACTTC. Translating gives CATSDLPAQYF.